This T cell receptor beta chain comes out of a study of blood T cell repertoires in COVID-19 (dated by TCRdb to 2020 to 2021). About the full investigation: Samples from collaborators originated in the United States, Italy and Spain and spanned both the acute and convalescent phases of COVID-19. The repertoires were released in a freely available public database intended as a resource for research on the immune response to SARS-CoV-2. Deeply sampled blood TCRbeta repertoires from subjects exposed to, actively infected with, or recovered from COVID-19 were included in the dataset. Samples came from the ongoing ImmuneRACE study (first 160 participants) plus 1,254 subjects from 6 global collaborators. Sample metadata almost always included a de-identified subject ID, COVID-19 status, age in years and sex. HLA class I and class II types, where available, came from metadata supplied by the sample provider rather than from assay-based typing. The material from the prospective study consisted of cDNA or gDNA derived from T cells, B-cell-depleted T cells, or PBMCs. Broader findings and caveats from the paper: The quantity of clinical and demographic metadata differed by source and by participant and was supplied without curation.

The CDR3 holds 12 amino acids from the cysteine to the phenylalanine. Only the CDR3 DNA stays, 36 bases, in frame from base 1. For CDR1 and CDR2, the germline V gene lists SGHRS and YFSETQ. Trimming removed 4 bases from V and 8 bases from J, leaving 10 bases between the germline ends. Each collaborating institution followed its own protocols to collect whole blood in K2EDTA tubes. Collaborator samples were shipped for TCRbeta analysis as frozen whole blood, isolated PBMCs, or DNA extracted from either sample type. Remarks on this clone: Its target antigen remains unknown. Base qualities are missing; no much larger clone stands one base away.

TCRbeta CDR3 regions were amplified from genomic DNA using the immunoSEQ Assay, a bias-controlled multiplex PCR. On the study's bioinformatics: Nucleated cell counts per sample were estimated from amplification of reference gene primers within the assay. To quantify the absolute abundance of each unique TCRbeta CDR3 rearrangement, sequence reads were collapsed and filtered. For each sample, productive Simpson clonality was calculated as the square root of Simpson's diversity index across productive rearrangements. As stored in TCRdb, this immuneACCESS dataset retains in-frame rearrangements with V and J assigned. A fraction of the clones does not appear; measured against another copy, unresolved V genes explain less than half of the discrepancy, and the remainder lacks a known reason. V, J and clone size were drawn from that table, and D and trimming were deduced from the DNA. The sample yields some 200,000 clones; more than 75% were counted once. Together, the top ten hold roughly 6% of the sample.

The sequence is built from TRBV5-1 and TRBJ2-1; the D gene cannot be named for sure. This sequence originates from a man aged 35 to 55 with active or convalescent COVID-19. The sample taken for sequencing was peripheral blood. DNA sequence: TGCGCCAGCAGCCTCCCCCTCGATGAGCAGTTCTTC. It translates as CASSLPLDEQFF.